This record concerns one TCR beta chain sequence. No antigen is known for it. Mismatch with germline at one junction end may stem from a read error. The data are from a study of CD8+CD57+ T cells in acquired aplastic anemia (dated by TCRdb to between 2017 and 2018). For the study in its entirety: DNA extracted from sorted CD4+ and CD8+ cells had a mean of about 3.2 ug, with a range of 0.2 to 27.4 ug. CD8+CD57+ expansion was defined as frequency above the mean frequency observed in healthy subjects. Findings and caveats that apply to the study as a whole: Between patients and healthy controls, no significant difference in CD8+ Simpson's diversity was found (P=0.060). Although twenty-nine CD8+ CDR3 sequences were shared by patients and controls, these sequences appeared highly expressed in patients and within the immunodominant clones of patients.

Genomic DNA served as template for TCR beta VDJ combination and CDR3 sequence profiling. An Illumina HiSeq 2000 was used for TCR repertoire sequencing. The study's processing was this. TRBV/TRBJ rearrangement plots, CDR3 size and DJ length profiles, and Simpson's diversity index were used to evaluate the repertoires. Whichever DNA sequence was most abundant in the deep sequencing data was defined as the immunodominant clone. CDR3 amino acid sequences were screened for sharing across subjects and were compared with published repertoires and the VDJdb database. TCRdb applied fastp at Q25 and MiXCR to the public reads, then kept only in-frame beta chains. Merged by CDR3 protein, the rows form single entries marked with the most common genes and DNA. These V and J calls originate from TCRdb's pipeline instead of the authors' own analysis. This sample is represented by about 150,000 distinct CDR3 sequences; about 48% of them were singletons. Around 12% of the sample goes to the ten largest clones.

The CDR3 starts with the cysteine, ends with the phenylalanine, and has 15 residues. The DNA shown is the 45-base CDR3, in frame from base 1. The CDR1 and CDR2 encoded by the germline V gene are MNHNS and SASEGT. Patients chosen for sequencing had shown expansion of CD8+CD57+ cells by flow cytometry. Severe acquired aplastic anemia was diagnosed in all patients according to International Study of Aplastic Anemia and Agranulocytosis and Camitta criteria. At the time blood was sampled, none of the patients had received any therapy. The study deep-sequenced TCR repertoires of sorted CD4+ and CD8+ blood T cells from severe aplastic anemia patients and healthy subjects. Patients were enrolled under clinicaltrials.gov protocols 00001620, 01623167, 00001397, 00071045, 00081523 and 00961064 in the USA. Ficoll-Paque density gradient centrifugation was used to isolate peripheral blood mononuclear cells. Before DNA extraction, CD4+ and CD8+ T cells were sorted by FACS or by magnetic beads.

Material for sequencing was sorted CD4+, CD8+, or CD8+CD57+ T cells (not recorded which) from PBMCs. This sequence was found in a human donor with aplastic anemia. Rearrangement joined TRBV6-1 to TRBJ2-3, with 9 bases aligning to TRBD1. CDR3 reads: CVSSAGTGWADTQYF. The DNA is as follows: TGTGTCAGCAGTGCCGGGACAGGGTGGGCAGATACGCAGTATTTT.